What follows is one T cell receptor (beta chain) and its context. Each of the patients experienced relapse following autologous stem cell transplantation, and their brentuximab vedotin exposure differed. These data belong to a study of PD-1 blockade in classical Hodgkin lymphoma. Germline-derived CDR1 and CDR2 are SNHLY and FYNNEI. V was pared by 1 base and J by 14 bases, with 14 bases between. CDR3 length equals 12 residues. Sequencing was performed with immunoSEQ multiplex PCR; in TCRdb, only in-frame clones are kept and a portion is missing. The sample has more than 90,000 clones; about four fifths are singletons.

The receptor was isolated from a human donor with classical Hodgkin lymphoma. V and J are TRBV2 and TRBJ1-2, with D maybe TRBD1 (6 bases). Here the sequenced sample was peripheral blood mononuclear cells (PBMCs), taken before the second cycle of nivolumab. The CDR3 loop reads CASSEGYRDLTF. DNA for the CDR3: TGTGCCAGCAGTGAAGGGTACAGGGACTTAACCTTC.